The sequence of this TCR beta chain was determined in a study of identical twins. The CDR3 consists of 13 residues. V shed 3 bases, J shed 5 bases, and the junction held 5 bases outside the gene matches. From germline, CDR1 is DFQATT and CDR2 SNEGSKA (reference sequence). Template switching created a universal primer site, and the cDNA included unique molecular identifiers. TCRdb fed the 5' RACE reads into MiXCR, producing one record per CDR3 protein. In the table there are roughly 750,000 distinct CDR3 sequences, less than 25% of which are singletons. The same specimen was also included in a second study, on T cells expressing NK-cell markers. According to that study: From sorted CD3+CD56+NKG2C+, CD3+CD56+NKG2C- and CD3+CD56-NKG2C+ T cells came the TCR beta repertoires. Of the CD8+ T cells in six or seven donors, about 1.0-7.0% belonged to dominant NKG2C+ clonotypes. These same clonotypes (in several donors) also led the CD3+CD56-NKG2C+ fraction.

The sequence was obtained from a woman between 18 and 29 years old in good health. The sample taken for sequencing was PBMCs. J is TRBJ2-5 and V is TRBV20-1, with 8 bases identical to TRBD2. The CDR3 DNA sequence: TGCAGTGCTAGGGGACTAGAGTTCGAGACCCAGTACTTC. Its translation is CSARGLEFETQYF.